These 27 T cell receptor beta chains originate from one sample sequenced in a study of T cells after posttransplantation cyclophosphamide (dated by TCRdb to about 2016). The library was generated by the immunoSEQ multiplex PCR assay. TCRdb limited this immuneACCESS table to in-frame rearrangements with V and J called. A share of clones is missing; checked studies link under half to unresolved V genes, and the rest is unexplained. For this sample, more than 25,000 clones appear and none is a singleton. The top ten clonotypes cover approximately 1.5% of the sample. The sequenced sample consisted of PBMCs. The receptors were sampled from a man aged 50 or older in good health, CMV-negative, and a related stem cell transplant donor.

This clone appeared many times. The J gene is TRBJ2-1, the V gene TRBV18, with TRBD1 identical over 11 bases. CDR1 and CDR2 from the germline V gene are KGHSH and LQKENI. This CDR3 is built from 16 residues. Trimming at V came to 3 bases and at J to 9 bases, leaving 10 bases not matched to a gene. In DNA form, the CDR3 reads TGTGCCAGCTCACCCCCCCAGGGGACAGGGGGACGTGAGCAGTTCTTC. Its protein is CASSPPQGTGGREQFF.

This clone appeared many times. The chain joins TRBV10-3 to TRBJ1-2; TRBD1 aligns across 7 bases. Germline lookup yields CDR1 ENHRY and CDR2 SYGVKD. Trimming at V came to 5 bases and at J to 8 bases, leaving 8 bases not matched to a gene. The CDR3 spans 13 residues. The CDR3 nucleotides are TGTGCCATCAGTCCAACAGGGGCTAGGGGCTACACCTTC. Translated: CAISPTGARGYTF.

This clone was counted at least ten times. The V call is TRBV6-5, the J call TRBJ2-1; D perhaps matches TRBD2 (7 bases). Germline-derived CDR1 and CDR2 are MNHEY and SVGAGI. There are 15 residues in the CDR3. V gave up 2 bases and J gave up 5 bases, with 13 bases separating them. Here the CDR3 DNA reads TGTGCCAGCAGTTACGGCGGGGGCCTTAACAATGAGCAGTTCTTC. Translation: CASSYGGGLNNEQFF.

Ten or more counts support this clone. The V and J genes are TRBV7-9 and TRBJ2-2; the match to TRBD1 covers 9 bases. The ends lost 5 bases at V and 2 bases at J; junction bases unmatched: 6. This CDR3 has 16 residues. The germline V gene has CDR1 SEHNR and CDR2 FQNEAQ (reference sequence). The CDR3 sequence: CASSPAGQGNTGELFF. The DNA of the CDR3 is TGTGCCAGCAGCCCAGCGGGACAGGGAAACACCGGGGAGCTGTTTTTT.

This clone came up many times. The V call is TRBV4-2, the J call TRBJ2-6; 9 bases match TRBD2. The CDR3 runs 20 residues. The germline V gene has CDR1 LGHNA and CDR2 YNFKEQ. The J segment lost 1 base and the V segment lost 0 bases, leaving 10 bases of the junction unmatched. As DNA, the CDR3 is TGTGCCAGCAGCCAAGATAGGTTTAGGACTAGCGCTTCTGGGGCCAACGTCCTGACTTTC. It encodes CASSQDRFRTSASGANVLTF.

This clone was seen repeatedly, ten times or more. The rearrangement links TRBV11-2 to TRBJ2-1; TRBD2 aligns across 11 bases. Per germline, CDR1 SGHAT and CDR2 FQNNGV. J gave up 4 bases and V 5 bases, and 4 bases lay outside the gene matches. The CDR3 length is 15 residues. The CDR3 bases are TGTGCCAGCAGCCGGACTAGCGGGCGTTACAATGAGCAGTTCTTC. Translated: CASSRTSGRYNEQFF.

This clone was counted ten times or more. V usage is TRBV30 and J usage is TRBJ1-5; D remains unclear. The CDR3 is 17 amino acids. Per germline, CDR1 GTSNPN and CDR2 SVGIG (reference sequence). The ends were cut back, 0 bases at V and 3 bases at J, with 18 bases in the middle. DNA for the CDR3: TGTGCCTGGAGTGTAGGGCGGGTGGGGTTTAACAATCAGCCCCAGCATTTT. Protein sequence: CAWSVGRVGFNNQPQHF.

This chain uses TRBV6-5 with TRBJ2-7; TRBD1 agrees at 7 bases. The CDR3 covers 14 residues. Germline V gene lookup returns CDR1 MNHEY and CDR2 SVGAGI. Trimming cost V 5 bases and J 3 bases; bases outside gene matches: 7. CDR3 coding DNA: TGTGCCAGCAGTGAAGGGTCAGGGGGCTACGAGCAGTACTTC. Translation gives CASSEGSGGYEQYF.

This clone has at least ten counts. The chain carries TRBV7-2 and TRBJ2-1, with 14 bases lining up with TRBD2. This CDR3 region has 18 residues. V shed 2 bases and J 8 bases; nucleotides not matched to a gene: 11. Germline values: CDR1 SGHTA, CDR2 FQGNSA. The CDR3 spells CASSLRYSGTSGSHEQFF. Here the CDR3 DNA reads TGTGCCAGCAGCTTAAGATACTCCGGGACTAGCGGGAGCCATGAGCAGTTCTTC.

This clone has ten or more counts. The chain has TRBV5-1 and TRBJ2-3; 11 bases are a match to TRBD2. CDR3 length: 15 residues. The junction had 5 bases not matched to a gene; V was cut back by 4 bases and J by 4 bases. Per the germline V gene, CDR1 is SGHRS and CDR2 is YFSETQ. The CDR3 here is CASSGLAGGPDTQYF. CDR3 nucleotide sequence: TGCGCCAGCAGCGGATTAGCGGGAGGGCCAGATACGCAGTATTTT.

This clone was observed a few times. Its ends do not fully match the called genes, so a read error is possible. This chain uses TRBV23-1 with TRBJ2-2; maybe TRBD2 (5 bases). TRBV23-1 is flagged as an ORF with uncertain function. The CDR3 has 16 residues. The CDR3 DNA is TGCGCCAGCAGTCAATCGCGCAGGTTTCGACACCGGGGAGCTGTTTTT. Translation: CASSQSRRFRHRGAVF.

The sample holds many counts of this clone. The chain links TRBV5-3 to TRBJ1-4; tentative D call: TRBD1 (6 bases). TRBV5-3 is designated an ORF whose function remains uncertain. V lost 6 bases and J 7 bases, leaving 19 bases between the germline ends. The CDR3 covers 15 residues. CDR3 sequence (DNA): TGTGCCAGAACATCGGGGGGCTATTCGTGTGAAAAACTGTTTTTT. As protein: CARTSGGYSCEKLFF.

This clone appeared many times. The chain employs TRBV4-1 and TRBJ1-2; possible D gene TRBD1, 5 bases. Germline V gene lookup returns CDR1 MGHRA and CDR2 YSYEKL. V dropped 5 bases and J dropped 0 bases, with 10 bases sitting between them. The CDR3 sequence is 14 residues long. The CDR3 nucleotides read TGCGCCAGCAGCTCAGGGTTAGCTAACTATGGCTACACCTTC. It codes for CASSSGLANYGYTF.

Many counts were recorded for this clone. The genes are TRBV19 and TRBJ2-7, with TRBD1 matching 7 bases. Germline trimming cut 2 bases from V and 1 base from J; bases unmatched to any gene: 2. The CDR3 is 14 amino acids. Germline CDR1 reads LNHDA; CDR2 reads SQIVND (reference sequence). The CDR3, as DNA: TGTGCCAGTAGTATACGACAGGGATCCTACGAGCAGTACTTC. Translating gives CASSIRQGSYEQYF.

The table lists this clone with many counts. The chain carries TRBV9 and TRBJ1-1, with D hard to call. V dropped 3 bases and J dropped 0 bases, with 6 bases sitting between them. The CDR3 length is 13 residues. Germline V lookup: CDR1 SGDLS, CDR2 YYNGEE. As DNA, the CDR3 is TGTGCCAGCAGCGCTTTTTTGAACACTGAAGCTTTCTTT. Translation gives CASSAFLNTEAFF.

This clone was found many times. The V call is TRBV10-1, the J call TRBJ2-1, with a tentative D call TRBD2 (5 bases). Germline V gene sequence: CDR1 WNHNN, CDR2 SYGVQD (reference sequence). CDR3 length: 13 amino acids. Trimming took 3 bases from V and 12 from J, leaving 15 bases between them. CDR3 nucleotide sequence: TGCGCCAGCAGTGAACTAGTTTATGGTGGGCAGTTCTTC. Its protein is CASSELVYGGQFF.

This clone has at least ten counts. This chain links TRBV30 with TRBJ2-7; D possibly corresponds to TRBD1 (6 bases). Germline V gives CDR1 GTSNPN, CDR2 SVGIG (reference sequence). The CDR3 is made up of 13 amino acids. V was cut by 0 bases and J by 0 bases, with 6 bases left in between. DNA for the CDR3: TGTGCCTGGAGTGTACAGGGCTCCTACGAGCAGTACTTC. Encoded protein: CAWSVQGSYEQYF. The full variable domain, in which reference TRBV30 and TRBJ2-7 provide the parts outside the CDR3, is SQTIHQWPATLVQPVGSPLSLECTVEGTSNPNLYWYRQAAGRGLQLLFYSVGIGQISSEVPQNLSASRPQDRQFILSSKKLLLSDSGFYLCAWSVQGSYEQYFGPGTRLTVT.

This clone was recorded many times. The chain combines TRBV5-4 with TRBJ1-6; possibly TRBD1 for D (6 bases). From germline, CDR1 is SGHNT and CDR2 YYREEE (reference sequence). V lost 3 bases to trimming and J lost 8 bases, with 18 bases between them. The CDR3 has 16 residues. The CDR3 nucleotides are TGTGCCAGCAGCTCACCGCTGGGGGGGGGCGATTCACCCCTCCACTTT. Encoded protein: CASSSPLGGGDSPLHF.

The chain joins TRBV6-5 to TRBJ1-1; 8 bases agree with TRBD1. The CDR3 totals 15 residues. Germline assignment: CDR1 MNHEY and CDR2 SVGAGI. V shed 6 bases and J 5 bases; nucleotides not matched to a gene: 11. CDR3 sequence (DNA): TGTGCCAGCAGCCGAGAGACAGGGGCGGGAACTGAAGCTTTCTTT. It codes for CASSRETGAGTEAFF.

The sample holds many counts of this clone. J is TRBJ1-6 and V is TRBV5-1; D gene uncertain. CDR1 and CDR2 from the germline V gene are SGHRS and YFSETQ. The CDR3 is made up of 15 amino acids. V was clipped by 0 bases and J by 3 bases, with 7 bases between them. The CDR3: CASSLGAYYNSPLHF. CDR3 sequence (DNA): TGCGCCAGCAGCTTGGGAGCGTACTATAATTCACCCCTCCACTTT.

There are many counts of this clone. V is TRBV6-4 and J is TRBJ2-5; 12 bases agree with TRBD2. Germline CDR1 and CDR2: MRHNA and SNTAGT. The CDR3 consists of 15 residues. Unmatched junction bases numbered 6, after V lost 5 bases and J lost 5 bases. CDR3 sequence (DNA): TGTGCCAGCAGTCCTAGCGGGGGGGCCGGCGAGACCCAGTACTTC. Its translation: CASSPSGGAGETQYF.

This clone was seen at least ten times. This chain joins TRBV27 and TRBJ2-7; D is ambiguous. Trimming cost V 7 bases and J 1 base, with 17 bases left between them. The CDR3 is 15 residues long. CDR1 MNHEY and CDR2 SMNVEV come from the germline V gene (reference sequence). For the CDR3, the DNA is TGTGCCAGCACTCGGCTTGGCCTAGGTTCCTACGAGCAGTACTTC. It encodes CASTRLGLGSYEQYF.

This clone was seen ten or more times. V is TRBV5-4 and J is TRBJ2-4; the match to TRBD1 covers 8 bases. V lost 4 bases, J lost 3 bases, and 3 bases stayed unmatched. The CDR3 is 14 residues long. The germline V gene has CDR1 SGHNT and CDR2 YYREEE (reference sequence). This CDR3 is CASSLTGDKNIQYF. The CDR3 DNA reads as TGTGCCAGCAGCCTGACAGGGGACAAAAACATTCAGTACTTC.

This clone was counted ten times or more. Here the CDR3 reads CAGSRRGGTDTQYF. CDR3 nucleotides: TGTGCCGGATCCCGTCGGGGGGGCACAGATACGCAGTATTTT. The rearrangement links TRBV30 to TRBJ2-3, with TRBD2 identical over 7 bases. This CDR3 has 14 amino acids. The V segment lost 8 bases and the J segment 1 base; nucleotides outside the gene matches: 9. The germline gives CDR1 GTSNPN, CDR2 SVGIG (reference sequence).

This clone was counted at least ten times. The CDR3 coding sequence is TGTGCCAGCAGCCCCGGGACTAGCGGATTCAATGAGCAGTTCTTC. It encodes CASSPGTSGFNEQFF. This rearrangement joins TRBV11-3 to TRBJ2-1; 11 nucleotides align to TRBD2. The germline V gene encodes CDR1 SGHNT and CDR2 YENEEA. The junction had 6 bases not matched to a gene; V was cut back by 5 bases and J by 6 bases. This CDR3 contains 15 residues.

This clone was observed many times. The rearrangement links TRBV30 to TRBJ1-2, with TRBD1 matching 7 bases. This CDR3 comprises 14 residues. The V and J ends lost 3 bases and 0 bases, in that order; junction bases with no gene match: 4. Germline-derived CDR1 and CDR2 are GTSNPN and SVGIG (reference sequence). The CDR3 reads CAWRPTGPNYGYTF. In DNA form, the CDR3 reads TGTGCCTGGAGACCGACAGGGCCTAACTATGGCTACACCTTC.

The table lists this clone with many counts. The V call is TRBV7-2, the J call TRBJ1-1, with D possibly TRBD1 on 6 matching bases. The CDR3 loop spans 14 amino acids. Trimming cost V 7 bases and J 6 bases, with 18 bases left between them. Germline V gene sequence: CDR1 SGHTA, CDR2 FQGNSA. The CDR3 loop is CASNTRRGPAEAFF. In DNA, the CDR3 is TGTGCCAGCAACACCAGGCGGGGGCCCGCTGAAGCTTTCTTT. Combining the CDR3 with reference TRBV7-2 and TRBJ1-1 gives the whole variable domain GAGVSQSPSNKVTEKGKDVELRCDPISGHTALYWYRQSLGQGLEFLIYFQGNSAPDKSGLPSDRFSAERTGGSVSTLTIQRTQQEDSAVYLCASNTRRGPAEAFFGQGTRLTVV.